Following are 27 T cell receptor beta chains from one sample sequenced in a study of CD8 T cells in ankylosing spondylitis listed by TCRdb under 2017. The library was generated by 5' RACE. The sequencer listed for this sample is Illumina HiSeq 2500. TCRdb ran its own pipeline on the public reads, namely fastp trimming at Q25 and MiXCR clone calling, and kept in-frame beta chains. Each entry merges the rows of one CDR3 protein and shows their most common DNA and genes. This sample comprises some 240,000 distinct CDR3 sequences, about 9.1% of them detected only once. The ten largest clones capture 6.8% of the sample. Input material: blood, either unsorted or a sorted T cell fraction (not recorded which). Receptors were obtained from a male donor with ankylosing spondylitis or in good health (not recorded which).

This clonotype appeared many times. The chain carries TRBV19 and TRBJ1-1; D is unresolved. In germline, CDR1 is LNHDA, CDR2 SQIVND (reference sequence). The CDR3 loop spans 14 amino acids. V lost 0 bases and J 7 bases, leaving 12 bases between the germline ends. The CDR3 region has the DNA TGTGCCAGTAGTATAGATCTCGGGGAGGGTGAAGCTTTCTTT. Its translation is CASSIDLGEGEAFF.

The sample holds many counts of this clonotype. CDR3 in DNA: TGCAGTGCGGCAGGGTGGAGGAGCTCCTACGAGCAGTACTTC. Protein product: CSAAGWRSSYEQYF. The V gene is TRBV20-1, the J gene TRBJ2-7, with D perhaps matching TRBD1 or TRBD2 (5 bases each). Trimming pared 6 bases from V and 0 bases from J, leaving 15 bases between. The CDR3 has 14 residues. Per the germline V gene, CDR1 is DFQATT and CDR2 is SNEGSKA (reference sequence).

This clonotype was counted many times. J is TRBJ2-3 and V is TRBV7-2, with 10 positions matching TRBD2. The CDR3 consists of 15 residues. Per germline, CDR1 SGHTA and CDR2 FQGNSA. Trimming took 3 bases from V and 3 from J; bases not matched to a gene: 3. The DNA of the CDR3 is TGTGCCAGCAGCTTCCGGACTAGCGGAACAGATACGCAGTATTTT. It is translated as CASSFRTSGTDTQYF.

This clonotype showed up just a few times. The chain combines TRBV7-2 with TRBJ2-3; 14 bases align to TRBD2. The CDR3 spans 16 residues. Germline CDR1 and CDR2: SGHTA and FQGNSA. Germline trimming cut 5 bases from V and 5 bases from J; bases unmatched to any gene: 6. The CDR3 coding sequence is TGTGCCAGCAGCCCGCAAGGACTAGCGGGAGGAGATACGCAGTATTTT. Translation gives CASSPQGLAGGDTQYF. The full variable domain, with the rest looked up from reference TRBV7-2 and TRBJ2-3, is GAGVSQSPSNKVTEKGKDVELRCDPISGHTALYWYRQSLGQGLEFLIYFQGNSAPDKSGLPSDRFSAERTGGSVSTLTIQRTQQEDSAVYLCASSPQGLAGGDTQYFGPGTRLTVL.

This clonotype showed up many times. This rearrangement joins TRBV5-1 to TRBJ2-1, with TRBD2 matching over 12 bases. This CDR3 region has 15 residues. The germline V gene has CDR1 SGHRS and CDR2 YFSETQ. With 0 bases clipped from V and 9 bases from J, the junction kept 4 bases outside the gene matches. CDR3: CASSLASGGAFEQFF. The CDR3 bases are TGCGCCAGCAGCTTGGCTAGCGGGGGGGCCTTTGAGCAGTTCTTC. Looking up the rest from reference TRBV5-1 and TRBJ2-1 gives the full variable domain: KAGVTQTPRYLIKTRGQQVTLSCSPISGHRSVSWYQQTPGQGLQFLFEYFSETQRNKGNFPGRFSGRQFSNSRSEMNVSTLELGDSALYLCASSLASGGAFEQFFGPGTRLTVL.

This clonotype was counted ten times or more. The chain uses TRBV7-9 and TRBJ2-3, with D perhaps matching TRBD2 (5 bases). The ends were cut back, 1 base at V and 0 bases at J, with 11 bases in the middle. The CDR3 is made up of 16 amino acids. Germline V CDR1 and CDR2: SEHNR, FQNEAQ (reference sequence). In nucleotides, the CDR3 is TGTGCCAGCAGCTTAGTGAGGGTCCCTAGCACAGATACGCAGTATTTT. Translating gives CASSLVRVPSTDTQYF. Combining the CDR3 with reference TRBV7-9 and TRBJ2-3 gives the whole variable domain DTGVSQNPRHKITKRGQNVTFRCDPISEHNRLYWYRQTLGQGPEFLTYFQNEAQLEKSRLLSDRFSAERPKGSFSTLEIQRTEQGDSAMYLCASSLVRVPSTDTQYFGPGTRLTVL.

This clonotype was recorded a few times. The chain combines TRBV6-1 with TRBJ2-3; TRBD2 is a possible D gene (7 bases). V lost 4 bases and J lost 4, with 27 bases in between. CDR3 size: 19 residues. Germline values: CDR1 MNHNS, CDR2 SASEGT. The CDR3 loop is CASSATAGAGSRGPDTQYF. The CDR3 DNA sequence: TGTGCCAGCAGTGCAACTGCGGGGGCAGGGAGTAGGGGCCCAGATACGCAGTATTTT.

The chain couples TRBV18 to TRBJ2-3; possible D gene TRBD2, 6 bases. V gave up 6 bases and J gave up 3 bases, with 19 bases separating them. The CDR3 extends over 16 amino acids. Germline V gene sequence: CDR1 KGHSH, CDR2 LQKENI. CDR3 DNA sequence: TGTGCCAGCTCCTTCACCACACGGGGGTTAACAGATACGCAGTATTTT. Protein product: CASSFTTRGLTDTQYF.

The J gene is TRBJ2-7, the V gene TRBV9, with 7 bases matching TRBD1. J gave up 4 bases and V 4 bases, and 11 bases lay outside the gene matches. The length of the CDR3 is 15 residues. CDR1 is SGDLS, CDR2 YYNGEE, per germline. CDR3 protein: CASSPTAGTAYEQYF. The CDR3 DNA sequence: TGTGCCAGCAGCCCAACCGCTGGGACAGCGTACGAGCAGTACTTC.

In the case of this clonotype: The conserved final phenylalanine or tryptophan is absent from the CDR3, which likely points to a read error. The DNA is omitted, as the CDR3 cannot be located on it reliably, and the CDR3 follows TCRdb's listing. V and J are TRBV28 and TRBJ2-7; no DNA check was done on the table's D call, TRBD1. The CDR3 has 14 residues if both end residues are counted. Germline CDR1 MDHEN, CDR2 SYDVKM. CDR3 sequence reads: CASSSLSPAPLPTI.

The CDR3 loop is CATLPSGGFTGELFF. The CDR3 bases are TGTGCCACCCTCCCTAGCGGGGGGTTCACCGGGGAGCTGTTTTTT. The rearrangement uses TRBV19 and TRBJ2-2; 11 bases line up with TRBD2. Germline V gene data show CDR1 as LNHDA and CDR2 as SQIVND (reference sequence). After removal of 10 bases from V and 4 bases from J, the junction contained 8 bases not matched to a gene. The CDR3 contains 15 residues.

This clonotype has at least ten counts. The chain recombines TRBV9 with TRBJ2-6, with D hard to call. The CDR3 length is 14 residues. V lost 2 bases and J 2 bases, leaving 5 bases between the germline ends. Germline-derived CDR1 and CDR2 are SGDLS and YYNGEE. Here the CDR3 DNA reads TGTGCCAGCAGCGTTTGGGCTGGGGCCAACGTCCTGACTTTC. It is translated as CASSVWAGANVLTF.

This clonotype was counted between two and nine times. The V and J genes are TRBV20-1 and TRBJ2-5; possible D gene TRBD2, 6 bases. CDR1 is DFQATT and CDR2 is SNEGSKA in the germline V gene (reference sequence). CDR3 size: 15 residues. V dropped 3 bases and J dropped 1 base, with 15 bases sitting between them. CDR3 sequence: CSASVEGTPQETQYF. The DNA of the CDR3 is TGCAGTGCTAGCGTGGAGGGGACCCCCCAAGAGACCCAGTACTTC.

This clonotype was picked up many times. The chain employs TRBV5-1 and TRBJ2-7; the D gene could be TRBD1 or TRBD2 (6 bases each). The CDR3 extends over 15 amino acids. Deletions cut 3 bases from V and 5 bases from J, with 18 bases between. Germline values: CDR1 SGHRS, CDR2 YFSETQ. The DNA for the CDR3 is TGCGCCAGCAGCTGGGGGGACACCCACCCCCACGAGCAGTACTTC. It codes for CASSWGDTHPHEQYF.

The chain joins TRBV20-1 to TRBJ2-7, with a weak D call TRBD1 (6 bases). CDR3 size: 13 residues. Trimming stripped 5 bases from V and 1 base from J, with 12 bases between. Germline V lookup: CDR1 DFQATT, CDR2 SNEGSKA (reference sequence). The CDR3 coding sequence is TGCAGTGCTCCGGGACACTTATCCTACGAGCAGTACTTC. It encodes CSAPGHLSYEQYF.

The sample holds a few counts of this clonotype. The gene calls are TRBV20-1 and TRBJ2-3; D uncertain. Deletions cut 3 bases from V and 3 bases from J, with 13 bases between. Germline V lookup: CDR1 DFQATT, CDR2 SNEGSKA (reference sequence). The CDR3 length is 14 residues. CDR3 residues: CSARGPLETDTQYF. The CDR3 DNA is TGCAGTGCTAGGGGCCCTCTTGAGACAGATACGCAGTATTTT.

Comments on this clonotype: A read error may explain this, as a much larger clone is one base away. The J gene is TRBJ2-7, the V gene TRBV27; the D gene is possibly TRBD1 (7 bases). This CDR3 contains 15 residues. Between the trimmed V and J ends, which lost 11 bases and 3 bases, there was a span of 23 bases. CDR1 MNHEY and CDR2 SMNVEV come from the germline V gene (reference sequence). CDR3 nucleotide sequence: TGTGCCCGCTCTTTATCTGCGGGACAGCACTACGAGCAGTACTTC. Protein product: CARSLSAGQHYEQYF.

The chain has TRBV24-1 and TRBJ2-5, with 7 bases identical to TRBD1. The CDR3 consists of 13 residues. Germline CDR1 reads KGHDR; CDR2 reads SFDVKD. V lost 7 bases, J lost 1 base, and 2 bases stayed unmatched. The CDR3 DNA is TGTGCCACCAGATGGACAGGCCAAGAGACCCAGTACTTC. Residues: CATRWTGQETQYF.

This clonotype was picked up many times. The V and J genes are TRBV5-1 and TRBJ1-4; D gene unclear. The CDR3 consists of 17 residues. Deletions cut 4 bases from V and 0 bases from J, with 16 bases between. Looked up from germline, CDR1 is SGHRS and CDR2 is YFSETQ. The CDR3 region is CASSGGPVGPTNEKLFF. For the CDR3, the DNA is TGCGCCAGCAGCGGCGGCCCCGTCGGGCCAACTAATGAAAAACTGTTTTTT.

The table lists this clonotype with many counts. This sequence joins TRBV20-1 and TRBJ1-1; D is perhaps TRBD1 (6 bases). The CDR3 covers 15 residues. V lost 3 bases and J lost 1, with 15 bases in between. The germline V gene encodes CDR1 DFQATT and CDR2 SNEGSKA (reference sequence). The CDR3 bases are TGCAGTGCTAGTGACAGACAGGCGAAGAACACTGAAGCTTTCTTT. Protein sequence: CSASDRQAKNTEAFF.

This clonotype was detected many times. The gene calls are TRBV20-1 and TRBJ1-2; D remains unclear. V lost 0 bases and J lost 1, with 6 bases in between. The CDR3 contains 13 residues. Germline V gene lookup returns CDR1 DFQATT and CDR2 SNEGSKA (reference sequence). CDR3 in amino acids: CSARDEVNYGYTF. CDR3 in DNA: TGCAGTGCTAGAGATGAGGTTAACTATGGCTACACCTTC.

This clonotype has a handful of counts. This chain connects TRBV5-1 to TRBJ2-3; 7 nucleotides agree with TRBD2. Germline CDR1 and CDR2: SGHRS and YFSETQ. Trimming at V came to 4 bases and at J to 1 base, leaving 9 bases not matched to a gene. CDR3 length: 16 residues. The CDR3 here is CASSALTAGGTDTQYF. CDR3 sequence (DNA): TGCGCCAGCAGCGCCTTGACGGCGGGGGGCACAGATACGCAGTATTTT. The complete variable domain, with remaining parts taken from reference TRBV5-1 and TRBJ2-3, reads KAGVTQTPRYLIKTRGQQVTLSCSPISGHRSVSWYQQTPGQGLQFLFEYFSETQRNKGNFPGRFSGRQFSNSRSEMNVSTLELGDSALYLCASSALTAGGTDTQYFGPGTRLTVL.

This clonotype has a handful of counts. The chain combines TRBV6-2 or TRBV6-3 with TRBJ2-1, with D perhaps assigned TRBD1 or TRBD2 (5 bases each). In germline, CDR1 is MNHEY, CDR2 SVGEGT. CDR3 size: 16 residues. V shed 7 bases and J shed 6 bases, with 22 bases lying between them. CDR3 loop: CASTERGRSRLNEQFF. The DNA of the CDR3 is TGTGCCAGCACTGAAAGGGGACGGTCTCGGCTCAATGAGCAGTTCTTC.

This clonotype was recorded at least ten times. V gene TRBV14 combines with J gene TRBJ2-7; 7 positions match TRBD1. The CDR3 extends over 17 amino acids. The trim removed 0 bases at V and 0 bases at J, leaving 8 bases unmatched. Looked up from germline, CDR1 is SGHDN and CDR2 is FVKESK. CDR3 sequence (DNA): TGTGCCAGCAGCCAAGATTGGACAGGCCTTTACTCCTACGAGCAGTACTTC. Protein sequence: CASSQDWTGLYSYEQYF.

There are many counts of this clonotype. V gene TRBV29-1 combines with J gene TRBJ1-2; the D is unclear. CDR1 and CDR2 from the germline V gene are SQVTM and ANQGSEA. The V and J ends lost 4 bases and 4 bases respectively, with 7 bases between them. The CDR3 extends over 11 amino acids. The CDR3 sequence is CSVVSLYGYTF. Here the CDR3 DNA reads TGCAGCGTTGTCAGTCTCTATGGCTACACCTTC.

In its sample, this clonotype was seen many times. The rearrangement uses TRBV7-9 and TRBJ1-1; TRBD1 is a possible D gene (6 bases). Per germline, CDR1 SEHNR and CDR2 FQNEAQ (reference sequence). The CDR3 consists of 15 residues. V gave up 4 bases and J gave up 0 bases, with 12 bases separating them. The CDR3 here is CASSSLQGVNTEAFF. The CDR3 nucleotides are TGTGCCAGCAGCTCTTTACAGGGTGTGAACACTGAAGCTTTCTTT.

This clonotype was detected a few times. This chain joins TRBV20-1 and TRBJ2-5, with TRBD2 matching over 8 bases. Germline CDR1 DFQATT, CDR2 SNEGSKA (reference sequence). The CDR3 is 14 amino acids. J gave up 3 bases and V 3 bases, and 6 bases lay outside the gene matches. The CDR3 loop is CSASPGGPKETQYF. CDR3 nucleotide sequence: TGCAGTGCTAGCCCGGGGGGGCCCAAAGAGACCCAGTACTTC.